The next 12 T cell receptor beta chains were all read from a single sample in a study of T-cell reconstitution after alpha-beta-depleted transplantation in children. The library targeted TCRbeta and was prepared with unique molecular identifiers. TCRdb ran MiXCR on the PCR reads and lists one entry per CDR3 protein. The sample gives about 1,000,000 distinct CDR3 sequences, about 29% of which show up once; about 28% is in the top ten. The material was PBMCs, mostly from graft donor cells, obtained 360 days after TCRalphabeta/CD19-depleted stem cell transplant. The receptors stem from a boy under two years old who had a stem cell transplant for SCID, so the T cells may come from the graft donor.

The chain has TRBV12-3 or TRBV12-4 and TRBJ1-1; D not resolved. With 2 bases removed from V and 7 bases from J, the gap between germline ends came to 11 bases. The CDR3 consists of 13 residues. The DNA of the CDR3 is TGTGCCAGCAGTTTATGGGGATTGGGTGAAGCTTTCTTT. The encoded protein is CASSLWGLGEAFF.

The CDR3 nucleotides read TGTGCCAGCAGCCAAGGTTTCGGGGGGGGCACTGAAGCTTTCTTT. This gives the protein CASSQGFGGGTEAFF. This chain links TRBV3-1 with TRBJ1-1; possible D gene TRBD1, 5 bases. Looked up from germline, CDR1 is LGHDT and CDR2 is YNNKEL (reference sequence). V gave up 1 base and J gave up 4 bases, with 13 bases separating them. The CDR3 is made up of 15 amino acids. Drawing the rest from reference TRBV3-1 and TRBJ1-1, the complete variable domain is DTAVSQTPKYLVTQMGNDKSIKCEQNLGHDTMYWYKQDSKKFLKIMFSYNNKELIINETVPNRFSPKSPDKAHLNLHINSLELGDSAVYFCASSQGFGGGTEAFFGQGTRLTVV.

This clonotype was detected only a few times. CDR3 DNA: TGTGCCACCAGCAGAGATTCCCTCAGTACGGGGTACATCCCAGAGACCCAGTACTTC. Its protein is CATSRDSLSTGYIPETQYF. V is TRBV15 and J is TRBJ2-5; a weak D match, TRBD2 (5 bases). The CDR3 runs to 19 residues. CDR1 is LNHNV and CDR2 is YYDKDF in the germline V gene (reference sequence). V shed 0 bases and J shed 4 bases, with 24 bases lying between them.

This clonotype was counted a few times. The chain couples TRBV20-1 to TRBJ2-1; D not certain. V shed 5 bases and J shed 4 bases, with 12 bases lying between them. Germline V gene data show CDR1 as DFQATT and CDR2 as SNEGSKA (reference sequence). The CDR3 has 13 amino acids. In nucleotides, the CDR3 is TGCAGTGCTTGGGCAGTCGAGTACAATGAGCAGTTCTTC. Translating it yields CSAWAVEYNEQFF.

The chain carries TRBV4-1 and TRBJ1-2; 8 bases are shared with TRBD1. The CDR3 consists of 14 residues. V lost 3 bases, J lost 6 bases, and 6 bases stayed unmatched. Looked up from germline, CDR1 is MGHRA and CDR2 is YSYEKL. The CDR3 reads CASSQAGGINGYTF. The DNA of the CDR3 is TGCGCCAGCAGCCAGGCAGGGGGCATTAATGGCTACACCTTC.

This chain links TRBV5-1 with TRBJ2-7; D remains ambiguous. Germline CDR1 is SGHRS and CDR2 is YFSETQ. With 6 bases removed from V and 3 bases from J, the gap between germline ends came to 19 bases. The CDR3 covers 15 residues. In DNA, the CDR3 is TGCGCCAGCACCCCGACCCCGGAGCGCCTCTACGAGCAGTACTTC. It codes for CASTPTPERLYEQYF.

The chain carries TRBV6-6 and TRBJ1-1; D gene uncertain. CDR1 and CDR2 from the germline V gene are MNHNY and SVGAGI (reference sequence). V shed 2 bases and J shed 5 bases, with 9 bases lying between them. This CDR3 is 13 amino acids long. The CDR3 protein is CASSYTGKTEAFF. CDR3 DNA sequence: TGTGCCAGCAGTTACACGGGTAAGACTGAAGCTTTCTTT.

The chain joins TRBV20-1 to TRBJ2-7, with 9 bases aligning to TRBD1. Trimming took 5 bases from V and 1 from J; bases not matched to a gene: 12. The CDR3 runs 16 residues. Looked up from germline, CDR1 is DFQATT and CDR2 is SNEGSKA (reference sequence). CDR3 DNA sequence: TGCAGTGCTTCCGCAACCCCCGGGACAGGGTCCTACGAGCAGTACTTC. Protein: CSASATPGTGSYEQYF.

This clonotype has just a few counts. This chain links TRBV12-3 or TRBV12-4 with TRBJ1-5; D is undetermined. The ends were cut back, 5 bases at V and 6 bases at J, with 11 bases in the middle. This CDR3 is 13 amino acids long. The CDR3 nucleotides read TGTGCCAGCAGTGCCCTTATGTCTCAGCCCCAGCATTTT. The encoded protein is CASSALMSQPQHF.

The J gene is TRBJ2-7, the V gene TRBV28; 8 bases map to TRBD2. There are 18 residues in the CDR3. Trimming removed 1 base from V and 0 bases from J; junction bases left unmatched: 11. CDR1 MDHEN and CDR2 SYDVKM come from the germline V gene. Written as DNA, the CDR3 is TGTGCCAGCAGTTTATTGGGCCCAATGGCGGGGGGCTCCTACGAGCAGTACTTC. This gives the protein CASSLLGPMAGGSYEQYF.

This clonotype was counted ten times or more. The chain links TRBV20-1 to TRBJ2-5, with 11 bases lining up with TRBD2. The CDR3 consists of 15 residues. Germline V CDR1 and CDR2: DFQATT, SNEGSKA (reference sequence). V was clipped by 8 bases and J by 5 bases; unmatched bases: 13. The CDR3 sequence is CSSTGLAGFVETQYF. The DNA for the CDR3 is TGCAGTTCGACCGGACTAGCGGGTTTCGTTGAGACCCAGTACTTC.

The J gene is TRBJ1-1, the V gene TRBV25-1; D uncertain. The V end was cut by 7 bases, the J end by 8 bases, with 5 bases between. The CDR3 loop spans 9 amino acids. Per the germline V gene, CDR1 is MGHDK and CDR2 is SYGVNS. The CDR3 loop reads CASNHEAFF. The CDR3 DNA reads TGTGCCAGCAACCACGAAGCTTTCTTT.